Listed below are T cell receptor beta chains from one sample, sequenced in a study of beta chain features in type 1 diabetes. The repertoire was sequenced with immunoSEQ multiplex PCR; TCRdb's copy has only in-frame clones and lacks some. Of a few hundred thousand clones listed, about 18% were seen once; the top ten hold around 0.04%. The sample comprised naive CD4+ T cells from blood. The receptor set was obtained from a woman aged 18-29 years in good health. The CDR3 runs from the conserved cysteine through the conserved F or W. The order of the fields is D gene, clone size, V gene, J gene, CDR3 DNA, CDR3 protein. A D gene is named only where the DNA matches it firmly. Part of the rows lack a size; the others show once, few, many or a class for expanded clones.

d_call: -
clone_size: -
v_call: TRBV30
j_call: TRBJ1-1
cdr3_nt: TGTGCCTGGAGGGAGAGGGGGATCACTGAAGCTTTCTTT
cdr3_aa: CAWRERGITEAFF

d_call: TRBD2
clone_size: few
v_call: TRBV9
j_call: TRBJ2-1
cdr3_nt: TGTGCCAGCAGCGTAGGACCTAGCGGACTCTACAATGAGCAGTTCTTC
cdr3_aa: CASSVGPSGLYNEQFF

d_call: TRBD1
clone_size: -
v_call: TRBV7-2
j_call: TRBJ1-1
cdr3_nt: TGTGCCAGCAGCTTAGGGATCGACAGGGGGCGGCTGGCGGCTGAAGCTTTCTTT
cdr3_aa: CASSLGIDRGRLAAEAFF

d_call: -
clone_size: few
v_call: TRBV29-1
j_call: TRBJ1-4
cdr3_nt: TGCAGCGCCATTCCCTCAGGGCGAGGTGAAAAACTGTTTTTT
cdr3_aa: CSAIPSGRGEKLFF

d_call: TRBD1
clone_size: few
v_call: TRBV25-1
j_call: TRBJ1-2
cdr3_nt: TGTGCCAGCAGTGATGCCCCCGGGACAGCTAACTATGGCTACACCTTC
cdr3_aa: CASSDAPGTANYGYTF

d_call: TRBD1
clone_size: -
v_call: TRBV6-5
j_call: TRBJ1-1
cdr3_nt: TGTGCCAGCAGTAGACAGGGGGCTACCACTGAAGCTTTCTTT
cdr3_aa: CASSRQGATTEAFF

d_call: -
clone_size: few
v_call: TRBV30
j_call: TRBJ1-1
cdr3_nt: TGTGCCTGGAGTGGACAGCTCAACACTGAAGCTTTCTTT
cdr3_aa: CAWSGQLNTEAFF

d_call: -
clone_size: few
v_call: TRBV19
j_call: TRBJ1-5
cdr3_nt: TGTGCCAGTAGGGGAGCGGCCAATCAGCCCCAGCATTTT
cdr3_aa: CASRGAANQPQHF

d_call: -
clone_size: -
v_call: TRBV5-1
j_call: TRBJ2-7
cdr3_nt: TGCGCCAGCAGCTTGGAGGAGGGAGGCGAGCAGTACTTC
cdr3_aa: CASSLEEGGEQYF

d_call: TRBD1
clone_size: few
v_call: TRBV29-1
j_call: TRBJ1-2
cdr3_nt: TGCAGTTCAGAAGGACAGGCGGGCTATGGCTACACCTTC
cdr3_aa: CSSEGQAGYGYTF

d_call: TRBD1
clone_size: few
v_call: TRBV14
j_call: TRBJ2-5
cdr3_nt: TGTGCCAGCAGCCAACCCGGGACAGTCCAAGAGACCCAGTACTTC
cdr3_aa: CASSQPGTVQETQYF

d_call: TRBD2
clone_size: few
v_call: TRBV9
j_call: TRBJ2-2
cdr3_nt: TGTGCCAGCAGCTTAAGCGGGAGGAACACCGGGGAGCTGTTTTTT
cdr3_aa: CASSLSGRNTGELFF

d_call: -
clone_size: -
v_call: TRBV29-1
j_call: TRBJ1-2
cdr3_nt: TGCAGCGTTCTATCACTTAGACAGGGCTACACCTTC
cdr3_aa: CSVLSLRQGYTF

d_call: TRBD2
clone_size: -
v_call: TRBV11-1
j_call: TRBJ2-1
cdr3_nt: TGTGCCAGCAGCTTAGTGGCTAGCGGGAGCAGCTCCTACAATGAGCAGTTCTTC
cdr3_aa: CASSLVASGSSSYNEQFF

d_call: -
clone_size: -
v_call: TRBV7-9
j_call: TRBJ1-5
cdr3_nt: TGTGCCAGCAGCTCTCCGGGAATGGGTCAGCCCCAGCATTTT
cdr3_aa: CASSSPGMGQPQHF

d_call: TRBD2
clone_size: -
v_call: TRBV6-5
j_call: TRBJ2-1
cdr3_nt: TGTGCCAGCATTAAGGCCGGGGGGGGCAGCGAGCAGTTCTTC
cdr3_aa: CASIKAGGGSEQFF

d_call: TRBD2
clone_size: few
v_call: TRBV29-1
j_call: TRBJ2-5
cdr3_nt: TGCAGCGTTGAGGGGGGGAGCCAAGAGACCCAGTACTTC
cdr3_aa: CSVEGGSQETQYF